This section outlines one TCR beta chain sequence together with its context. The antigen remains unidentified. The entry originates in a study of post-analysis software for immune sequencing data. The authors incorporated unique molecular identifiers into the TCR beta cDNA libraries. With about 0.85 to 10 million T cells as the source, hundreds of thousands of cDNA molecules resulted. TCRdb analysed the PCR reads with MiXCR anew, one entry per CDR3 protein. The sample lists roughly 570,000 distinct CDR3 sequences; around 31% were seen once. The CDR3 loop spans 18 amino acids. Germline lookup yields CDR1 SGHVS and CDR2 FQNEAQ. V gave up 1 base and J gave up 3 bases; unmatched junction bases: 8. Study-level results: Four to six TRBV segments were more frequent in patients than controls; TRBV5-6, TRBV5-1 and TRBV20-1 belonged to this group.

Source material: blood. The TCR originated in a girl aged 2-17 years with multiple sclerosis. The chain recombines TRBV7-8 with TRBJ2-6; 8 bases map to TRBD1. CDR3: CASSLEVQGALGANVLTF. The CDR3 DNA follows: TGTGCCAGCAGCTTAGAAGTTCAGGGGGCGCTTGGGGCCAACGTCCTGACTTTC.